What follows describes a single T cell receptor beta chain. What it recognizes is unknown. Trimming left V 5 bases short and J 9 bases short, with 10 bases between. CDR1 is SEHNR, CDR2 FQNEAQ, per germline (reference sequence). The CDR3 runs 11 residues. Unique molecular identifiers were affixed to discrete cDNA molecules within the library. TCRdb used MiXCR to reprocess the RACE reads, holding one entry per CDR3 protein. The sample yields about 260,000 distinct CDR3 sequences, around 9.3% seen once. The sample is drawn from a study of human T cells and chemical hapten exposure. Study at large: Donors were sensitized with 2% DPC on the upper inner arm. Findings of the study overall: Among TCRs, those above 1 in 1000 frequency were unaffected by DPC sensitization. Expanded TCRs produced significantly more large CDR3 similarity clusters than controls did.

Time point given: pre-sensitization, week 0. Indicated treatment: therapeutic diphenylcyclopropenone sensitization with weekly scalp DPC. The chain couples TRBV7-9 to TRBJ1-1, with TRBD1 as a possible D gene (6 bases). The origin of this receptor is a woman in her forties with alopecia areata. Some clones in this sample may be carry-over from other donors' samples. The sequencing used whole blood, collected in connection with sensitization to the hapten diphenylcyclopropenone (DPC). The CDR3 bases are TGTGCCAGCAGCCCCGGGACACAAGCTTTCTTT. This gives the protein CASSPGTQAFF.